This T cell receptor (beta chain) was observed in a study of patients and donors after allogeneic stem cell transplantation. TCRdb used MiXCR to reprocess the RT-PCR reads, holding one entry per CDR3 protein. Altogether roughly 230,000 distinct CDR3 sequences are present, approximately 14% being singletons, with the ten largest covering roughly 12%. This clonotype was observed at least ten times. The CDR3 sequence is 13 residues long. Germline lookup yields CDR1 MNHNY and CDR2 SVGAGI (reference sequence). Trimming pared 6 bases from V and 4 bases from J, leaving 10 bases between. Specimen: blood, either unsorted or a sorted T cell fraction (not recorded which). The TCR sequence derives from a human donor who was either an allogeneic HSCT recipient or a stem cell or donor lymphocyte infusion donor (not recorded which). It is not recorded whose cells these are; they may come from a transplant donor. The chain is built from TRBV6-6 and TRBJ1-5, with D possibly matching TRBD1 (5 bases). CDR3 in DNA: TGTGCCAGCAGCCGGGACTTTAATCAGCCCCAGCATTTT. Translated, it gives CASSRDFNQPQHF.